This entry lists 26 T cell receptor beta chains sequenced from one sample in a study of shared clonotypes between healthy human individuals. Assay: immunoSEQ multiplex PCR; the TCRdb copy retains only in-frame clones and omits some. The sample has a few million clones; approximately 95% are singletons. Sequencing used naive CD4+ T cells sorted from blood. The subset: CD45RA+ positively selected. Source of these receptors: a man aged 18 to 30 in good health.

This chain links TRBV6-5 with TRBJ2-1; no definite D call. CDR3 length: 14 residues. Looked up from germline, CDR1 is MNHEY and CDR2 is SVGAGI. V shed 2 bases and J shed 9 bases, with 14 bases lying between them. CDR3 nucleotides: TGTGCCAGCAGTTACATGATTCAGTCCACTGAGCAGTTCTTC. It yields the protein CASSYMIQSTEQFF.

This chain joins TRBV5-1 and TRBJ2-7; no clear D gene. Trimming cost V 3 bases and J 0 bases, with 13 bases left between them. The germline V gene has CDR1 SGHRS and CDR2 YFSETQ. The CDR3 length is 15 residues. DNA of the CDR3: TGCGCCAGCAGCTCCTACTACATGAGCTCCTACGAGCAGTACTTC. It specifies CASSSYYMSSYEQYF.

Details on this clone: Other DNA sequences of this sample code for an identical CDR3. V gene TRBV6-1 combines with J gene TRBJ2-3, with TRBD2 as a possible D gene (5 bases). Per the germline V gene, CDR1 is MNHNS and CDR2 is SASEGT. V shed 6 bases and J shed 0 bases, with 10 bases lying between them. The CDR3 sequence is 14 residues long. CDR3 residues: CASRLDFSTDTQYF. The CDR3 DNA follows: TGTGCCAGCAGGTTGGACTTCAGCACAGATACGCAGTATTTT.

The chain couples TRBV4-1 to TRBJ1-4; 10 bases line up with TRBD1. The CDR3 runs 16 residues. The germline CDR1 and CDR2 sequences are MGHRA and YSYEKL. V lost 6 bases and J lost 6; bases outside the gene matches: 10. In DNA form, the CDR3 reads TGCGCCAGCAGGCCATTCCCCGGGACAGGGGATGAAAAACTGTTTTTT. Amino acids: CASRPFPGTGDEKLFF.

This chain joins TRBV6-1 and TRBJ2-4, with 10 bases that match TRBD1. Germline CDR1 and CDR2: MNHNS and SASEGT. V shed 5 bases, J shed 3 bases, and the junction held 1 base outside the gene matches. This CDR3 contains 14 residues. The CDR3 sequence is CASSRTGGKNIQYF. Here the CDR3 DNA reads TGTGCCAGCAGTCGGACAGGGGGCAAAAACATTCAGTACTTC.

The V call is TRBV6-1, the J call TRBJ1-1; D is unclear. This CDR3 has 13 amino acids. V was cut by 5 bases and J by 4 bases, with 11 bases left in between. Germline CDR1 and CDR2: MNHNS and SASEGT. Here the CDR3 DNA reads TGTGCCAGCAGTAAAGAATGGGGCACTGAAGCTTTCTTT. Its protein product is CASSKEWGTEAFF.

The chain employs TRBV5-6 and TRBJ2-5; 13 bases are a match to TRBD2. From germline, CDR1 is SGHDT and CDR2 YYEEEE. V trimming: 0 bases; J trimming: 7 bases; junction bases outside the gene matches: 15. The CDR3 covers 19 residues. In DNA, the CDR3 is TGTGCCAGCAGCTTGGATAGGGGACCGGGACTAGCGGGATATCTGACCCAGTACTTC. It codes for CASSLDRGPGLAGYLTQYF. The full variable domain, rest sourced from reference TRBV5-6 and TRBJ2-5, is DAGVTQSPTHLIKTRGQQVTLRCSPKSGHDTVSWYQQALGQGPQFIFQYYEEEERQRGNFPDRFSGHQFPNYSSELNVNALLLGDSALYLCASSLDRGPGLAGYLTQYFGPGTRLLVL.

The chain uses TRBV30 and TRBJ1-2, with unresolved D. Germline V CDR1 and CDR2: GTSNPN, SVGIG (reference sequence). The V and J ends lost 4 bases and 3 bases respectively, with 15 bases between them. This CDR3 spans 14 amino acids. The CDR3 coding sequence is TGTGCCTGGAACAGACTCGGGCGTCACTATGGCTACACCTTC. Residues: CAWNRLGRHYGYTF.

The CDR3 loop reads CASYRDESYEQYF. The DNA for the CDR3 is TGTGCCAGCTACCGGGACGAATCCTACGAGCAGTACTTC. The gene calls are TRBV6-5 and TRBJ2-7, with D perhaps TRBD1 or TRBD2 (5 bases each). This CDR3 is built from 13 residues. CDR1 is MNHEY and CDR2 is SVGAGI in the germline V gene. Trimming cost V 8 bases and J 1 base, with 12 bases left between them.

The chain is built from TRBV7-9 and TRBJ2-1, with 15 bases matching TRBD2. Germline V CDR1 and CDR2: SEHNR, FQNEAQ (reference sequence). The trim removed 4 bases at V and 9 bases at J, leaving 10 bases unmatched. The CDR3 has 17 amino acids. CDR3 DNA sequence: TGTGCCAGCAGCTCAACGCCCTGGACTAGCGGGAGGGGTGAGCAGTTCTTC. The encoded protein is CASSSTPWTSGRGEQFF.

In DNA form, the CDR3 reads TGTGCCAGCAGTTTCCCCCCCCAATTGGGGGGTAAGGCCTATGGCTACACCTTC. Its protein product is CASSFPPQLGGKAYGYTF. V is TRBV28 and J is TRBJ1-2; perhaps TRBD1 as D (5 bases). CDR3 length: 18 residues. CDR1 and CDR2 from the germline V gene are MDHEN and SYDVKM. Trimming took off 3 bases at V and 4 bases at J, with 24 bases between the two ends.

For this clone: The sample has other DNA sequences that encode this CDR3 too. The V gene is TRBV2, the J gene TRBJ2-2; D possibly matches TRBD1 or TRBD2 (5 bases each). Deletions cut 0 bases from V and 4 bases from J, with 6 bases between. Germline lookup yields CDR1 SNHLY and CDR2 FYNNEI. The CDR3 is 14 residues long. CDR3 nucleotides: TGTGCCAGCAGTGAAGCGAGGGGCACCGGGGAGCTGTTTTTT. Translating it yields CASSEARGTGELFF.

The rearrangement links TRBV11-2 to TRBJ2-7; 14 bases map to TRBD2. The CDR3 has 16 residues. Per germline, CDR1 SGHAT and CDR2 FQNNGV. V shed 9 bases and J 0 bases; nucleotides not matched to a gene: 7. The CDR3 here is CASVPGLAGVSYEQYF. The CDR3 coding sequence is TGTGCCAGTGTACCGGGACTAGCGGGAGTCTCCTACGAGCAGTACTTC.

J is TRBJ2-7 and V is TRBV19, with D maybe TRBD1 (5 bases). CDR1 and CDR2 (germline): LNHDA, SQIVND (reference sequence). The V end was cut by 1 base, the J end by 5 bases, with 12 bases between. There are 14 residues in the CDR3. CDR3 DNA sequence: TGTGCCAGTAGTATAGTCGGCAGGGTTCACGAGCAGTACTTC. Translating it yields CASSIVGRVHEQYF.

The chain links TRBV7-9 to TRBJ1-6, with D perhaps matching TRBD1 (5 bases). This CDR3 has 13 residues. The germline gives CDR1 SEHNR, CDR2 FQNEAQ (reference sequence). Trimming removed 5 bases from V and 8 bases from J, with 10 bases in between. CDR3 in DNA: TGTGCCAGCAGCCTAACGACAGATTCACCCCTCCACTTT. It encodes CASSLTTDSPLHF.

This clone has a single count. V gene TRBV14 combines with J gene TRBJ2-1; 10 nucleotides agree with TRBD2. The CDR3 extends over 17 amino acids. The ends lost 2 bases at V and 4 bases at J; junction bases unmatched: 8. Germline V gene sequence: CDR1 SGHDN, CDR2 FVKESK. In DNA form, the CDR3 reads TGTGCCAGCAGCCAAAAACCTAGCGGGAGTAGGTACAATGAGCAGTTCTTC. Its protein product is CASSQKPSGSRYNEQFF.

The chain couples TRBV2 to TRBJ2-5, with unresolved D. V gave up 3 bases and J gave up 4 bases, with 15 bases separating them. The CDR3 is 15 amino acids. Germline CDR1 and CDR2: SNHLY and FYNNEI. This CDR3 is CASSDWIGQGETQYF. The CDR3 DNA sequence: TGTGCCAGCAGTGACTGGATAGGGCAAGGAGAGACCCAGTACTTC.

The CDR3 nucleotides are TGCGCCAGCAGGTACGGACAGGAGAGAAACACTGAAGCTTTCTTT. Translating gives CASRYGQERNTEAFF. This sequence joins TRBV5-1 and TRBJ1-1; 7 nucleotides align to TRBD1. V was clipped by 5 bases and J by 2 bases; unmatched bases: 9. The CDR3 is 15 amino acids. The germline gives CDR1 SGHRS, CDR2 YFSETQ.

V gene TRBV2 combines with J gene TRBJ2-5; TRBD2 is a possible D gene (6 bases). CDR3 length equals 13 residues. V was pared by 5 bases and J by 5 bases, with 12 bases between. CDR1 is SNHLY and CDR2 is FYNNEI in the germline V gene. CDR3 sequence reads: CASSFGGVETQYF. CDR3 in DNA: TGTGCCAGCAGTTTCGGGGGAGTCGAGACCCAGTACTTC.

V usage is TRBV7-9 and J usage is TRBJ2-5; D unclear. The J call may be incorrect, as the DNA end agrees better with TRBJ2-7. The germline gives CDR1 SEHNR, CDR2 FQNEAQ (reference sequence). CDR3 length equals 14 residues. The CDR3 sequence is CASSLSAVDYEQYF. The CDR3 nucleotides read TGTGCCAGCAGCCTCAGCGCTGTCGATTACGAGCAGTACTTC.

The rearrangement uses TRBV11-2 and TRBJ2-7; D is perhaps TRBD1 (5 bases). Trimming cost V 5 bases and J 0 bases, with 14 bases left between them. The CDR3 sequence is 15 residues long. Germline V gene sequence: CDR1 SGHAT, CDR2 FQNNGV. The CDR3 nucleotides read TGTGCCAGCAGCCTCACGGACACCCACTCCTACGAGCAGTACTTC. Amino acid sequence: CASSLTDTHSYEQYF.

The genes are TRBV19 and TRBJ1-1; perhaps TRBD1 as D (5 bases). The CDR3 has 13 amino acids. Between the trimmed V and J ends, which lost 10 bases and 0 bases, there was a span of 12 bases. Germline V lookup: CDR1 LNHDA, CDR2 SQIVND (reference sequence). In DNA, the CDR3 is TGTGCCACCCAGGGCCCTATGAACACTGAAGCTTTCTTT. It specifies CATQGPMNTEAFF.

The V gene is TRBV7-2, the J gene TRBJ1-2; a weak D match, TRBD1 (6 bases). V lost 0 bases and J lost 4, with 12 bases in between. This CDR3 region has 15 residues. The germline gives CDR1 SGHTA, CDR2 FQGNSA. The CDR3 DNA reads TGTGCCAGCAGCTTAGCCGACAGGCAAGGCTATGGCTACACCTTC. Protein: CASSLADRQGYGYTF.

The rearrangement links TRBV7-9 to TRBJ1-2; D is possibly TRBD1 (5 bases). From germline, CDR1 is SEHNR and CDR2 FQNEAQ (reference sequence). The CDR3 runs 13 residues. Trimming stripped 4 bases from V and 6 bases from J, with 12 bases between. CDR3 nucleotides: TGTGCCAGCAGCTGGAGGGGTTTCGATGGCTACACCTTC. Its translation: CASSWRGFDGYTF.

DNA of the CDR3: TGTGCCAGCAGCACGACAGGGGGCGCCAATCAGCCCCAGCATTTT. This translates into CASSTTGGANQPQHF. The chain recombines TRBV7-9 with TRBJ1-5; TRBD1 aligns across 10 bases. The V segment lost 5 bases and the J segment 3 bases; nucleotides outside the gene matches: 4. CDR3 length equals 15 residues. The V gene's germline CDR1 is SEHNR and CDR2 FQNEAQ (reference sequence).

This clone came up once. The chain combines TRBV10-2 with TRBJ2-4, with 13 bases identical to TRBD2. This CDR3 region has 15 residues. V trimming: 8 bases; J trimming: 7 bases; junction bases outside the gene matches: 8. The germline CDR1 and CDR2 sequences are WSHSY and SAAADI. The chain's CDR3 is CASGGTSGMSNIQYF. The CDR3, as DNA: TGCGCCAGCGGGGGGACTAGCGGGATGTCGAACATTCAGTACTTC.